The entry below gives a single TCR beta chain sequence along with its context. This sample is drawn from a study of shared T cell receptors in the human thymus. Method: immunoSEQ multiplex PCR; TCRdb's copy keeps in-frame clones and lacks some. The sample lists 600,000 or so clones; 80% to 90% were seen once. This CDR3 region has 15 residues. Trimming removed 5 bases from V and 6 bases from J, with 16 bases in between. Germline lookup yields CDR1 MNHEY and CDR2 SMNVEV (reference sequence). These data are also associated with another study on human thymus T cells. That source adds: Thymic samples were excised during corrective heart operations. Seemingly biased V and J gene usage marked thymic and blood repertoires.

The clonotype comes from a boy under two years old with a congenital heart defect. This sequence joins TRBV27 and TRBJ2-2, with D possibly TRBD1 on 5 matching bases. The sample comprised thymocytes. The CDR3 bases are TGTGCCAGCAGTCAGGCGCTCAGGGTTCCCGGGGAGCTGTTTTTT. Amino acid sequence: CASSQALRVPGELFF.